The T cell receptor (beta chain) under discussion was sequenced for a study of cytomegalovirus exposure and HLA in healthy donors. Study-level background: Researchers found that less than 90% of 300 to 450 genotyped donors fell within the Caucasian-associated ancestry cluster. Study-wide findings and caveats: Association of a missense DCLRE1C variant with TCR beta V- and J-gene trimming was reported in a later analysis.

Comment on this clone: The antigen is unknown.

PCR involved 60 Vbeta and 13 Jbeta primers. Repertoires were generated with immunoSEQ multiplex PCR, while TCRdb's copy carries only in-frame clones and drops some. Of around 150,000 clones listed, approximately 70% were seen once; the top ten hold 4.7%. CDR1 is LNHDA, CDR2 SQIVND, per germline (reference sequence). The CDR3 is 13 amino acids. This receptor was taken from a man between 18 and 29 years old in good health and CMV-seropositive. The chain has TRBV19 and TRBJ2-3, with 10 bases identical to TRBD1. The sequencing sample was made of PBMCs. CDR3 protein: CVVRDRGTDTQYF. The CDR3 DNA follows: TGTGTCGTCCGGGACAGGGGAACAGATACGCAGTATTTT. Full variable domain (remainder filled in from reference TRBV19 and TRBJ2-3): DGGITQSPKYLFRKEGQNVTLSCEQNLNHDAMYWYRQDPGQGLRLIYYSQIVNDFQKGDIAEGYSVSREKKESFPLTVTSAQKNPTAFYLCVVRDRGTDTQYFGPGTRLTVL.